This T cell receptor (beta chain) was observed in a study of blood T cells in healthy people across ages. Regarding the study as a whole: Per million T cells, TCR beta diversity dropped roughly linearly as age increased. Researchers deemed the diversity estimates from one million T cells underestimates.

This clonotype showed up just a few times. The antigen is unknown. With a J-beta primer mix and a sample-barcoded 5' primer, a second PCR ran about 6 to 11 cycles. One entry per CDR3 protein results from TCRdb running MiXCR on the 5' RACE reads. The sample lists about 780,000 distinct CDR3 sequences; roughly 46% were seen once. Germline CDR1 SGHRS, CDR2 YFSETQ. CDR3 size: 14 residues. The trim removed 0 bases at V and 7 bases at J, leaving 6 bases unmatched. The TCR comes from a man at least 80 years old in good health. The sequencing input was blood. This chain links TRBV5-1 with TRBJ2-5, with 7 nucleotides matching TRBD2. CDR3 in DNA: TGCGCCAGCAGCTTGGCACGAGGGGAGGGGACCCAGTACTTC. Its translation is CASSLARGEGTQYF.